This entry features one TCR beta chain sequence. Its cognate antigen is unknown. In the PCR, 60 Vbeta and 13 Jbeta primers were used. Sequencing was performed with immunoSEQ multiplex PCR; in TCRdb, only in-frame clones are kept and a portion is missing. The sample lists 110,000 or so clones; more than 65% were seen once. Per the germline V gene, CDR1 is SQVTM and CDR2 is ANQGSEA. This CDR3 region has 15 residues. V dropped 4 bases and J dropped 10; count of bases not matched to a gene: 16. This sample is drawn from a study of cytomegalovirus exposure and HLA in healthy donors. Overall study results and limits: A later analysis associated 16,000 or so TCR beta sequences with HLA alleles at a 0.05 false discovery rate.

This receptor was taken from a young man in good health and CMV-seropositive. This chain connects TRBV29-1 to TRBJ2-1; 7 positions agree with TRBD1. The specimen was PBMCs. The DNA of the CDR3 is TGCAGCGTTGCCCCTTTCGACAGGGACCTTGGGGAGCAGTTCTTC. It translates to CSVAPFDRDLGEQFF.